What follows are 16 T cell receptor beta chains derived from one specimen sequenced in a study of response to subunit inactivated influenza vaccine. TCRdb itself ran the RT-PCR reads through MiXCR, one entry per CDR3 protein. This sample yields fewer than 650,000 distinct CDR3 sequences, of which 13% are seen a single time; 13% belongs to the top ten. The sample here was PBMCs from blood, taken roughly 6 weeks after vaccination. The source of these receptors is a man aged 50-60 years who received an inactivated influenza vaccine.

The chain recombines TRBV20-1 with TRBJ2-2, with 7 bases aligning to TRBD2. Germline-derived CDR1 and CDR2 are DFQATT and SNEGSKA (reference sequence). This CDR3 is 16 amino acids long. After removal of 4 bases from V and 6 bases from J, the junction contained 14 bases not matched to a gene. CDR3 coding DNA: TGCAGTGCTATCACCGCACAGGCTAGCGGAGCCGGGGAGCTGTTTTTT. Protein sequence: CSAITAQASGAGELFF.

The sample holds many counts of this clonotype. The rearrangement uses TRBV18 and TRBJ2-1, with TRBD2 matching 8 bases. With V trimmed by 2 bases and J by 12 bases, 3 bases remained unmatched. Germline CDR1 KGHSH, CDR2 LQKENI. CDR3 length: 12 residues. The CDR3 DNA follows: TGTGCCAGCTCACCAGGGACTAGTGGGCAGTTCTTC. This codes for CASSPGTSGQFF. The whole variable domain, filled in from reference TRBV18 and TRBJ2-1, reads NAGVMQNPRHLVRRRGQEARLRCSPMKGHSHVYWYRQLPEEGLKFMVYLQKENIIDESGMPKERFSAEFPKEGPSILRIQQVVRGDSAAYFCASSPGTSGQFFGPGTRLTVL.

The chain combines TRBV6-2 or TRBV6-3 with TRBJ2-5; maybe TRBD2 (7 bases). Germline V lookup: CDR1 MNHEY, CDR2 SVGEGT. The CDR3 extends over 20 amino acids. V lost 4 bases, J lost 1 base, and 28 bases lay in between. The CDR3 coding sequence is TGTGCCAGCAGTTCCCCCCCACTAGCGAGGTTTTTGGGGGCCCAAGAGACCCAGTACTTC. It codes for CASSSPPLARFLGAQETQYF.

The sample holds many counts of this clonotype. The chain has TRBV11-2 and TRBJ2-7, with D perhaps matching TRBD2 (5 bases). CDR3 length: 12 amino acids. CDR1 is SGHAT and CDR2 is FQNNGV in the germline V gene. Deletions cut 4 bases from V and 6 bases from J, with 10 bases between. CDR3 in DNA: TGTGCCAGCAGCTCGGGGATGGGCGAGCAGTACTTC. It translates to CASSSGMGEQYF.

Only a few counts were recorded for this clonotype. CDR3 in DNA: TGTGCCACCAGCAGAGCCAGGGAGGGCACCGGGGAGCTGTTTTTT. It translates to CATSRAREGTGELFF. The rearrangement joins TRBV15 to TRBJ2-2, with 7 bases that match TRBD2. Germline CDR1 is LNHNV and CDR2 is YYDKDF (reference sequence). The CDR3 is made up of 15 amino acids. Germline trimming cut 1 base from V and 4 bases from J; bases unmatched to any gene: 3.

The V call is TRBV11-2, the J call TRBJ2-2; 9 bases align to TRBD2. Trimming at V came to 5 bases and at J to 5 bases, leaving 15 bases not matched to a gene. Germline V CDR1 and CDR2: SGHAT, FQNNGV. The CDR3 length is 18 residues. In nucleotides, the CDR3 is TGTGCCAGCAGCATCAGGGGCGGTAGCGGGAGTGTGACCGGGGAGCTGTTTTTT. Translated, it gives CASSIRGGSGSVTGELFF.

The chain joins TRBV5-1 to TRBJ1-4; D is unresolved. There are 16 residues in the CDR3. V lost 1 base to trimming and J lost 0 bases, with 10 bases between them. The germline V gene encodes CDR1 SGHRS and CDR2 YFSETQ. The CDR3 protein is CASSLSGLTTNEKLFF. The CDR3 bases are TGCGCCAGCAGCTTGAGTGGGTTGACAACTAATGAAAAACTGTTTTTT.

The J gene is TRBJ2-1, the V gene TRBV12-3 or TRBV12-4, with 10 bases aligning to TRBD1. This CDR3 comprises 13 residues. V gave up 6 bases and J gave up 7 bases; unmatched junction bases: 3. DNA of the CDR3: TGTGCCAGCAGGGGACAGGGGAGAAATGAGCAGTTCTTC. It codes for CASRGQGRNEQFF.

The chain's CDR3 is CASSLLQGMNTEAFF. The CDR3 nucleotides are TGCGCCAGCAGCCTATTACAGGGTATGAACACTGAAGCTTTCTTT. The chain has TRBV5-1 and TRBJ1-1; tentatively, D is TRBD1 (6 bases). Germline V gene lookup returns CDR1 SGHRS and CDR2 YFSETQ. The CDR3 extends over 15 amino acids. Trimming took 4 bases from V and 0 from J, leaving 13 bases between them.

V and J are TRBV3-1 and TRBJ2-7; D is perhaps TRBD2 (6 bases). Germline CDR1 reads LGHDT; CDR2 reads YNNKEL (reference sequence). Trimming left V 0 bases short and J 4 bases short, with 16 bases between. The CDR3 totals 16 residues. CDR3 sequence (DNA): TGTGCCAGCAGCCAAGACGGAGGTTCGGGAGAGTACGAGCAGTACTTC. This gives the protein CASSQDGGSGEYEQYF.

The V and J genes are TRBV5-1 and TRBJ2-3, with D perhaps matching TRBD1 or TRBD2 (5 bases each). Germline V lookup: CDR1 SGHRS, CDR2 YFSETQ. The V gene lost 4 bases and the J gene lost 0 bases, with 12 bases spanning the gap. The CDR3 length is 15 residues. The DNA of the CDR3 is TGCGCCAGCAGCAAACCGGGACGGAGCACAGATACGCAGTATTTT. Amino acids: CASSKPGRSTDTQYF.

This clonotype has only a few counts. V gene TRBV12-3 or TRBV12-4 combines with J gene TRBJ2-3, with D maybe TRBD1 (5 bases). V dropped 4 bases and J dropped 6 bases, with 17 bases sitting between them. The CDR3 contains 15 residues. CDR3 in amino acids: CASSSFREEEDTQYF. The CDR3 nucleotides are TGTGCCAGCAGTTCCTTCAGGGAAGAGGAGGATACGCAGTATTTT.

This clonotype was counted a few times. In DNA, the CDR3 is TGTGCCAGCAGTTACACCGTGGAAAACTACGAGCAGTACTTC. Encoded protein: CASSYTVENYEQYF. This rearrangement joins TRBV6-5 to TRBJ2-7; D not certain. With 2 bases removed from V and 3 bases from J, the gap between germline ends came to 11 bases. The germline V gene has CDR1 MNHEY and CDR2 SVGAGI. The CDR3 consists of 14 residues.

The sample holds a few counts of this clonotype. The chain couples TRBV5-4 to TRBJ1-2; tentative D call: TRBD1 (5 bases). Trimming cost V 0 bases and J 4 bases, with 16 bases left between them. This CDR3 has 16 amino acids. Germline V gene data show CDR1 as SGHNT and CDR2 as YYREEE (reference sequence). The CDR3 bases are TGTGCCAGCAGCTTGGGGAGCAGGGTGGATCGCTATGGCTACACCTTC. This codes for CASSLGSRVDRYGYTF. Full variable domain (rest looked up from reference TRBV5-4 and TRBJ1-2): ETGVTQSPTHLIKTRGQQVTLRCSSQSGHNTVSWYQQALGQGPQFIFQYYREEENGRGNFPPRFSGLQFPNYSSELNVNALELDDSALYLCASSLGSRVDRYGYTFGSGTRLTVV.

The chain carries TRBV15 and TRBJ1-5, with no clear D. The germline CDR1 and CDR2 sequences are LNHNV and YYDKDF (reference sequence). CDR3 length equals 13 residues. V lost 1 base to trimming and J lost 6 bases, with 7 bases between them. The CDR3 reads CATSRAGSQPQHF. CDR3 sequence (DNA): TGTGCCACCAGCAGAGCGGGGAGTCAGCCCCAGCATTTT.

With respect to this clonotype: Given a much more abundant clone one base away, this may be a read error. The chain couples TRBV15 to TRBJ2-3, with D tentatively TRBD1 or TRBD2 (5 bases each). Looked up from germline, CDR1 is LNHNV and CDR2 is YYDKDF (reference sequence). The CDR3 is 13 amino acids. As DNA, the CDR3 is TGTGCCACCAGCAGAGATGGGGGAGATACGCACTATTTT. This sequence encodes CATSRDGGDTHYF.